This TCR beta chain stems from a study of T cell changes during pregnancy in multiple sclerosis. This CDR3 is built from 15 residues. The V gene's germline CDR1 is MDHEN and CDR2 SYDVKM. The ends were cut back, 6 bases at V and 2 bases at J, with 14 bases in the middle. Profiled with immunoSEQ multiplex PCR; TCRdb holds only in-frame clones, not every one. This table holds about 84,000 clones, over 85% found once. This clone was observed once. The specimen comprised peripheral blood, sampled in the second trimester of pregnancy. This TCR derives from a female donor in good health, enrolled as a control in a pregnancy study. V and J are TRBV28 and TRBJ1-3; no clear D. The DNA of the CDR3 is TGTGCCAGCAGGCCCCCCGGAGGCCCTGGAAACACCATATATTTT. Amino acids: CASRPPGGPGNTIYF.